Each of the 19 T cell receptor beta chains below was sequenced from the same sample in a study of shared clonotypes between healthy human individuals. CD45RO negativity and positive selection for CCR7 defined naive CD8 cells, a population that excluded terminally differentiated effector memory CD45RA+ cells. Libraries were prepared by immunoSEQ multiplex PCR; TCRdb keeps only in-frame clonotypes and omits some of them. The sample gives about 2.1 million clones, 90% to 95% of which show up once; around 1.7% is in the top ten. The sequenced sample was naive CD8+ T cells from PBMCs. The source is a man between 18 and 29 years old in good health. Some clones in this sample may be carry-over from other donors' samples.

This chain joins TRBV19 and TRBJ2-1; 10 bases match TRBD2. Germline-derived CDR1 and CDR2 are LNHDA and SQIVND (reference sequence). V gave up 6 bases and J gave up 2 bases; unmatched junction bases: 7. This CDR3 spans 16 amino acids. The CDR3 region has the DNA TGTGCCAGTAGCACTGAAGGACTAGCGGCCTACAATGAGCAGTTCTTC. Translation: CASSTEGLAAYNEQFF. The whole variable domain, filled in from reference TRBV19 and TRBJ2-1, reads DGGITQSPKYLFRKEGQNVTLSCEQNLNHDAMYWYRQDPGQGLRLIYYSQIVNDFQKGDIAEGYSVSREKKESFPLTVTSAQKNPTAFYLCASSTEGLAAYNEQFFGPGTRLTVL.

V usage is TRBV28 and J usage is TRBJ1-5, with unresolved D. The CDR3 covers 17 residues. Trimming pared 3 bases from V and 0 bases from J, leaving 15 bases between. Germline V lookup: CDR1 MDHEN, CDR2 SYDVKM. The CDR3 nucleotides read TGTGCCAGCAGTTTTAGGACGTCTGGATATAGCAATCAGCCCCAGCATTTT. Translation: CASSFRTSGYSNQPQHF.

J is TRBJ1-5 and V is TRBV6-5; TRBD1 agrees at 10 bases. Germline V gives CDR1 MNHEY, CDR2 SVGAGI. This CDR3 has 15 amino acids. With 6 bases clipped from V and 6 bases from J, the junction kept 8 bases outside the gene matches. The CDR3 region is CASSSTGGGGQPQHF. Here the CDR3 DNA reads TGTGCCAGCAGCTCGACAGGGGGCGGGGGTCAGCCCCAGCATTTT.

The J gene is TRBJ2-3, the V gene TRBV7-3; TRBD2 might be the D (6 bases). Germline V lookup: CDR1 SGHTA, CDR2 FQGTGA. V lost 5 bases and J lost 6, with 24 bases in between. The CDR3 runs to 17 residues. The CDR3 DNA follows: TGTGCCAGCAGCCCCGGGCCCGGGACTCCTAAGTGGGATACGCAGTATTTT. Residues: CASSPGPGTPKWDTQYF.

Details on this clone: This specimen includes other DNA sequences encoding the same CDR3. The rearrangement links TRBV4-1 to TRBJ2-7; D is unresolved. Trimming cost V 1 base and J 2 bases, with 9 bases left between them. The germline CDR1 and CDR2 sequences are MGHRA and YSYEKL. The CDR3 length is 14 residues. The CDR3 loop reads CASSQGPVTYEQYF. The DNA for the CDR3 is TGCGCCAGCAGCCAAGGTCCGGTAACCTACGAGCAGTACTTC.

This chain links TRBV27 with TRBJ2-7; 10 bases match TRBD2. The germline gives CDR1 MNHEY, CDR2 SMNVEV (reference sequence). This CDR3 has 16 amino acids. V shed 5 bases and J 2 bases; nucleotides not matched to a gene: 9. For the CDR3, the DNA is TGTGCCAGCAGTCCCCGGGCTAGCGGGAGAACCTACGAGCAGTACTTC. It is translated as CASSPRASGRTYEQYF.

This clone was seen only a few times. CDR3 nucleotides: TGTGCCAGCAGCCAAGTGGCAGGGGGCATCGACTATGGCTACACCTTC. It encodes CASSQVAGGIDYGYTF. This chain joins TRBV16 and TRBJ1-2, with 8 bases identical to TRBD1. Trimming removed 2 bases from V and 3 bases from J; junction bases left unmatched: 8. This CDR3 comprises 16 residues. CDR1 is KGHSY and CDR2 is FQNENV in the germline V gene.

This clone was counted once. The V and J genes are TRBV27 and TRBJ2-7; D is ambiguous. The V gene lost 5 bases and the J gene lost 1 base, with 12 bases spanning the gap. Looked up from germline, CDR1 is MNHEY and CDR2 is SMNVEV (reference sequence). This CDR3 comprises 14 residues. Here the CDR3 reads CASSLQVGSYEQYF. The CDR3 bases are TGTGCCAGCAGTCTGCAAGTGGGGTCCTACGAGCAGTACTTC.

The V call is TRBV15, the J call TRBJ2-7; D is perhaps TRBD1 (7 bases). Trimming left V 0 bases short and J 3 bases short, with 18 bases between. The length of the CDR3 is 17 residues. Germline loops: CDR1 LNHNV, CDR2 YYDKDF (reference sequence). In DNA, the CDR3 is TGTGCCACCAGCAGAGATCCGACAGGGAGGAATAACTACGAGCAGTACTTC. Residues: CATSRDPTGRNNYEQYF.

CDR3 region: CASSLGSGVVRSYEQYF. The DNA for the CDR3 is TGTGCCAGCAGCTTAGGTTCCGGGGTAGTAAGGTCGTACGAGCAGTACTTC. The chain carries TRBV7-2 and TRBJ2-7; D possibly corresponds to TRBD2 (5 bases). The ends were cut back, 1 base at V and 4 bases at J, with 20 bases in the middle. The CDR3 loop spans 17 amino acids. Germline V gene sequence: CDR1 SGHTA, CDR2 FQGNSA.

The genes are TRBV10-3 and TRBJ1-2; D remains unclear. Looked up from germline, CDR1 is ENHRY and CDR2 is SYGVKD. The CDR3 is 13 residues long. V dropped 3 bases and J dropped 2 bases, with 7 bases sitting between them. CDR3 DNA sequence: TGTGCCATCAGTGAAAGCGCGAACTATGGCTACACCTTC. Amino acids: CAISESANYGYTF.

The V call is TRBV10-3, the J call TRBJ2-7, with 15 bases lining up with TRBD2. Germline V gives CDR1 ENHRY, CDR2 SYGVKD. Trimming at V came to 5 bases and at J to 3 bases, leaving 5 bases not matched to a gene. This CDR3 region has 16 residues. CDR3 nucleotide sequence: TGTGCCATCAGTCCGGGGACTAGCGGGAGGTTCTACGAGCAGTACTTC. Its translation is CAISPGTSGRFYEQYF.

The V gene is TRBV2, the J gene TRBJ1-1; 7 nucleotides align to TRBD1. Germline CDR1 reads SNHLY; CDR2 reads FYNNEI. There are 14 residues in the CDR3. The V and J ends lost 5 bases and 2 bases, in that order; junction bases with no gene match: 5. In DNA, the CDR3 is TGTGCCAGCAGTCTAAGGACAGGAAACACTGAAGCTTTCTTT. This encodes CASSLRTGNTEAFF. Full variable domain (rest looked up from reference TRBV2 and TRBJ1-1): EPEVTQTPSHQVTQMGQEVILRCVPISNHLYFYWYRQILGQKVEFLVSFYNNEISEKSEIFDDQFSVERPDGSNFTLKIRSTKLEDSAMYFCASSLRTGNTEAFFGQGTRLTVV.

V is TRBV13 and J is TRBJ2-1; D might be TRBD2 (6 bases). This CDR3 has 15 amino acids. CDR1 is PRHDT, CDR2 FYEKMQ, per germline (reference sequence). Trimming removed 1 base at V and 5 bases at J, with 12 bases between. CDR3 coding DNA: TGTGCCAGCAGCTTAGCCCAGCGGGCTGACAATGAGCAGTTCTTC. Translation: CASSLAQRADNEQFF. Supplemented by reference TRBV13 and TRBJ2-1, the full variable domain reads AAGVIQSPRHLIKEKRETATLKCYPIPRHDTVYWYQQGPGQDPQFLISFYEKMQSDKGSIPDRFSAQQFSDYHSELNMSSLELGDSALYFCASSLAQRADNEQFFGPGTRLTVL.

DNA for the CDR3: TGTGCCAGCAGCTTCGGTTATCGTGAAGGCCCCGGGGAGCTGTTTTTT. Its protein is CASSFGYREGPGELFF. The V and J genes are TRBV13 and TRBJ2-2, with D unresolved. Looked up from germline, CDR1 is PRHDT and CDR2 is FYEKMQ (reference sequence). With 3 bases removed from V and 6 bases from J, the gap between germline ends came to 17 bases. This CDR3 comprises 16 residues.

CDR3 DNA: TGTGCCAGCAGAACCAGGGAGCCTTGGACTGAAGCTTTCTTT. Its translation: CASRTREPWTEAFF. The chain recombines TRBV6-1 with TRBJ1-1, with D maybe TRBD1 (5 bases). The V gene lost 6 bases and the J gene lost 5 bases, with 16 bases spanning the gap. Germline CDR1 MNHNS, CDR2 SASEGT. This CDR3 contains 14 residues.

This clone was picked up one time. The chain couples TRBV6-4 to TRBJ2-1; D not certain. The CDR3 covers 15 residues. From germline, CDR1 is MRHNA and CDR2 SNTAGT. The V gene lost 5 bases and the J gene lost 4 bases, with 15 bases spanning the gap. CDR3 nucleotide sequence: TGTGCCAGCAGTCCCACTGGGCTGGGGTACAATGAGCAGTTCTTC. Encoded protein: CASSPTGLGYNEQFF.

The chain carries TRBV6-5 and TRBJ1-2; D gene uncertain. The CDR3 is 12 residues long. Trimming took off 9 bases at V and 1 base at J, with 9 bases between the two ends. Per the germline V gene, CDR1 is MNHEY and CDR2 is SVGAGI. CDR3 sequence reads: CASSIDNYGYTF. In DNA, the CDR3 is TGTGCCAGTTCGATAGATAACTATGGCTACACCTTC.

Concerning this clone itself: Its ends do not fully match the called genes, so a read error is possible. The rearrangement joins TRBV19 to TRBJ1-1; TRBD1 aligns across 10 bases. The CDR3 covers 15 residues. CDR1 LNHDA and CDR2 SQIVND come from the germline V gene (reference sequence). In nucleotides, the CDR3 is TGTGCCAGTACTATAGACAGGGGGCACACCACTGAAGCTTTCTTT. Protein: CASTIDRGHTTEAFF.